The 24 T cell receptor beta chains below all came from one sample that was sequenced in a study of cytomegalovirus exposure and HLA in healthy donors. The PCR contained 60 Vbeta and 13 Jbeta primers. Profiling relied on immunoSEQ multiplex PCR, and the TCRdb table lists in-frame clones only, not all of them. Here the sample spans approximately 120,000 clones, about 74% being singletons. The sample consisted of PBMCs. These receptors were collected from a female donor in good health and CMV-seronegative.

This rearrangement joins TRBV30 to TRBJ1-1; tentatively, D is TRBD1 (6 bases). This CDR3 is 14 amino acids long. In germline, CDR1 is GTSNPN, CDR2 SVGIG (reference sequence). V was trimmed by 0 bases and J by 6 bases, leaving 14 bases between them. CDR3 coding DNA: TGTGCCTGGAGTGTCCAGGGGTTTTGGGCTGAAGCTTTCTTT. Translating it yields CAWSVQGFWAEAFF. Supplemented by reference TRBV30 and TRBJ1-1, the full variable domain reads SQTIHQWPATLVQPVGSPLSLECTVEGTSNPNLYWYRQAAGRGLQLLFYSVGIGQISSEVPQNLSASRPQDRQFILSSKKLLLSDSGFYLCAWSVQGFWAEAFFGQGTRLTVV.

This clone was seen a few times. This chain joins TRBV19 and TRBJ2-1; D not certain. Germline V lookup: CDR1 LNHDA, CDR2 SQIVND (reference sequence). The CDR3 totals 13 residues. V lost 2 bases and J lost 2, with 4 bases in between. CDR3 sequence: CASSISAYNEQFF. The CDR3 DNA follows: TGTGCCAGTAGTATATCCGCCTACAATGAGCAGTTCTTC.

The chain carries TRBV5-1 and TRBJ2-7; the match to TRBD1 covers 8 bases. The J segment lost 1 base and the V segment lost 5 bases, leaving 8 bases of the junction unmatched. This CDR3 spans 15 amino acids. Germline V gene lookup returns CDR1 SGHRS and CDR2 YFSETQ. This CDR3 is CASSPSGGYSYEQYF. Written as DNA, the CDR3 is TGCGCCAGCAGTCCTTCAGGGGGCTATTCCTACGAGCAGTACTTC.

This chain joins TRBV5-1 and TRBJ1-4; TRBD1 matches at 8 bases. V shed 7 bases, J shed 3 bases, and the junction held 2 bases outside the gene matches. The germline CDR1 and CDR2 sequences are SGHRS and YFSETQ. CDR3 length: 13 residues. Written as DNA, the CDR3 is TGCGCCAGCCGGGACAGGTCTAATGAAAAACTGTTTTTT. Translated, it gives CASRDRSNEKLFF.

A note on this clone: The junction departs from the called germline gene at one end, perhaps through a read error. The CDR3 protein is CASSQGDLDYEQHF. In DNA form, the CDR3 reads TGCGCCAGCAGCCAAGGGGATCTGGACTACGAGCAGCACTTC. V is TRBV4-1 and J is TRBJ2-7, with a possible D match to TRBD2 (6 bases). Germline-derived CDR1 and CDR2 are MGHRA and YSYEKL. The CDR3 sequence is 14 residues long.

The chain carries TRBV11-2 and TRBJ1-1; TRBD1 might be the D (5 bases). V shed 0 bases and J shed 4 bases, with 12 bases lying between them. This CDR3 comprises 15 residues. Germline CDR1 SGHAT, CDR2 FQNNGV. The CDR3 bases are TGTGCCAGCAGCTTAGAAAGGAGGGGAGGCACTGAAGCTTTCTTT. Its protein product is CASSLERRGGTEAFF.

CDR3 region: CASSTLAGGLLSTDTQYF. The CDR3 DNA reads as TGTGCCAGCAGCACCCTAGCGGGGGGGCTCCTCAGCACAGATACGCAGTATTTT. The V and J genes are TRBV7-2 and TRBJ2-3; 12 positions agree with TRBD2. Per germline, CDR1 SGHTA and CDR2 FQGNSA. This CDR3 has 18 residues. Trimming removed 5 bases from V and 0 bases from J; junction bases left unmatched: 9.

V gene TRBV25-1 combines with J gene TRBJ1-1, with a possible D match to TRBD1 (5 bases). The CDR3 is 15 amino acids. CDR1 and CDR2 (germline): MGHDK, SYGVNS. V lost 1 base, J lost 5 bases, and 14 bases lay in between. This CDR3 is CASSEFPYGGTEAFF. The CDR3 DNA reads TGTGCCAGCAGTGAATTTCCATACGGGGGGACTGAAGCTTTCTTT.

The chain is built from TRBV18 and TRBJ1-2; D is unclear. Germline-derived CDR1 and CDR2 are KGHSH and LQKENI. V shed 4 bases and J shed 8 bases, with 17 bases lying between them. This CDR3 comprises 14 residues. The CDR3 sequence is CASSRQLGTEGYTF. The CDR3 bases are TGTGCCAGCTCACGACAATTAGGTACTGAAGGCTACACCTTC.

The chain has TRBV6-5 and TRBJ2-1; weak D call: TRBD1 (6 bases). This CDR3 spans 14 amino acids. Between the trimmed V and J ends, which lost 2 bases and 7 bases, there was a span of 12 bases. From germline, CDR1 is MNHEY and CDR2 SVGAGI. CDR3: CASSYEITGNEQFF. The DNA of the CDR3 is TGTGCCAGCAGTTACGAAATTACAGGGAATGAGCAGTTCTTC.

The gene calls are TRBV7-2 and TRBJ2-5; TRBD2 agrees at 9 bases. The CDR3 sequence is 15 residues long. V shed 0 bases and J 5 bases; nucleotides not matched to a gene: 4. Germline assignment: CDR1 SGHTA and CDR2 FQGNSA. The CDR3 sequence: CASSLAASGVETQYF. The DNA of the CDR3 is TGTGCCAGCAGCTTAGCGGCTAGCGGGGTTGAGACCCAGTACTTC. The whole variable domain, filled in from reference TRBV7-2 and TRBJ2-5, reads GAGVSQSPSNKVTEKGKDVELRCDPISGHTALYWYRQSLGQGLEFLIYFQGNSAPDKSGLPSDRFSAERTGGSVSTLTIQRTQQEDSAVYLCASSLAASGVETQYFGPGTRLLVL.

This chain connects TRBV14 to TRBJ2-1; TRBD1 might be the D (6 bases). CDR1 is SGHDN, CDR2 FVKESK, per germline. Trimming pared 8 bases from V and 9 bases from J, leaving 20 bases between. The CDR3 has 14 residues. In DNA form, the CDR3 reads TGTGCCAGCGGCCTGAACAGGGTCTCTAGTGAGCAGTTCTTC. Its protein is CASGLNRVSSEQFF.

The DNA of the CDR3 is TGTGCCAGCAGTAAAAGACAGGGCGAAGAGCAGTACTTC. Translating it yields CASSKRQGEEQYF. The genes are TRBV6-5 and TRBJ2-5, with TRBD1 matching 7 bases. Germline loops: CDR1 MNHEY, CDR2 SVGAGI. The CDR3 runs 13 residues. The V gene end was trimmed by 5 bases and the J gene end by 11 bases; junction bases not matched to a gene: 11.

This chain joins TRBV5-4 and TRBJ1-6; 9 bases line up with TRBD1. Trimming removed 2 bases from V and 10 bases from J; junction bases left unmatched: 7. This CDR3 contains 15 residues. The germline V gene has CDR1 SGHNT and CDR2 YYREEE (reference sequence). As DNA, the CDR3 is TGTGCCAGCAGCTTACTAACAGGGGGCGCATCACCCCTCCACTTT. Encoded protein: CASSLLTGGASPLHF.

V gene TRBV4-1 combines with J gene TRBJ1-3; no reliable D call. The CDR3 sequence is 17 residues long. V was shortened by 0 bases and J by 0 bases, with 12 bases between the two germline ends. The V gene's germline CDR1 is MGHRA and CDR2 YSYEKL. The CDR3 is CASSQDRAVRSGNTIYF. The CDR3, as DNA: TGCGCCAGCAGCCAAGACCGCGCGGTGCGCTCTGGAAACACCATATATTTT.

The V and J genes are TRBV11-2 and TRBJ1-1; TRBD1 agrees at 7 bases. The junction had 10 bases not matched to a gene; V was cut back by 2 bases and J by 10 bases. This CDR3 region has 14 residues. Germline-derived CDR1 and CDR2 are SGHAT and FQNNGV. The CDR3 nucleotides are TGTGCCAGCAGCTTAAGCATTCTCCAGGGGGGAGCTTTCTTT. Its translation is CASSLSILQGGAFF.

The rearrangement links TRBV4-3 to TRBJ2-7; 11 bases align to TRBD1. The J segment lost 5 bases and the V segment lost 1 base, leaving 7 bases of the junction unmatched. The germline V gene has CDR1 LGHNA and CDR2 YSLEER. This CDR3 comprises 16 residues. CDR3 loop: CASSQGPGQGVHEQYF. The CDR3 bases are TGCGCCAGCAGCCAAGGACCGGGACAGGGGGTCCACGAGCAGTACTTC.

The rearrangement uses TRBV4-2 and TRBJ1-3; D ambiguous. Trimming removed 0 bases at V and 2 bases at J, with 8 bases between. Germline CDR1 is LGHNA and CDR2 is YNFKEQ. The CDR3 loop spans 15 amino acids. CDR3 bases: TGTGCCAGCAGCCAAGATCGCACGGCTGGAAACACCATATATTTT. This gives the protein CASSQDRTAGNTIYF.

The rearrangement uses TRBV20-1 and TRBJ1-2; D uncertain. CDR1 is DFQATT and CDR2 is SNEGSKA in the germline V gene (reference sequence). Trimming shortened V by 6 bases and J by 2 bases, and 7 bases separated the two germline ends. The CDR3 extends over 11 amino acids. CDR3 sequence reads: CSASGNYGYTF. CDR3 nucleotide sequence: TGCAGTGCGAGCGGGAACTATGGCTACACCTTC.

This chain joins TRBV7-2 and TRBJ2-5; D is ambiguous. The J call is in doubt because the DNA end fits TRBJ2-7 better. Germline CDR1 and CDR2: SGHTA and FQGNSA. The length of the CDR3 is 13 residues. For the CDR3, the DNA is TGTGCCAGCAGTTTAAGCGTATGGGGCGAGCAGTACTTC. It specifies CASSLSVWGEQYF.

DNA of the CDR3: TGTGCCAGCAGCCCATCGGTCTTTTTGAACACTGAAGCTTTCTTT. Encoded protein: CASSPSVFLNTEAFF. This rearrangement joins TRBV7-9 to TRBJ1-1; unclear D gene. V lost 5 bases to trimming and J lost 0 bases, with 13 bases between them. Germline CDR1 and CDR2: SEHNR and FQNEAQ (reference sequence). The CDR3 spans 15 residues.

This clone was seen only a few times. The rearrangement links TRBV27 to TRBJ1-6; possible D gene TRBD1, 6 bases. Germline V gene data show CDR1 as MNHEY and CDR2 as SMNVEV (reference sequence). The CDR3 consists of 15 residues. Deletions cut 2 bases from V and 6 bases from J, with 11 bases between. The CDR3 nucleotides read TGTGCCAGCAGTTTAGGGGGGGCTGGTAATTCACCCCTCCACTTT. Protein: CASSLGGAGNSPLHF.

This chain links TRBV9 with TRBJ2-5; TRBD2 is a possible D gene (6 bases). Germline V gene sequence: CDR1 SGDLS, CDR2 YYNGEE. The CDR3 consists of 13 residues. Trimming removed 4 bases from V and 5 bases from J, with 12 bases in between. In DNA form, the CDR3 reads TGTGCCAGCAGCATCACTAGCATCGAGACCCAGTACTTC. It codes for CASSITSIETQYF.

The chain uses TRBV7-8 and TRBJ2-2; 10 positions match TRBD1. V gave up 4 bases and J gave up 7 bases; unmatched junction bases: 6. The CDR3 runs 15 residues. Germline CDR1 and CDR2: SGHVS and FQNEAQ. The DNA for the CDR3 is TGTGCCAGCAGCTACCGACAGGGGGCGGGCGGGGAGCTGTTTTTT. Translated, it gives CASSYRQGAGGELFF.